This is a list of T cell receptor beta chains from one sample in a study of T cells generated in artificial thymic organoids. Their target antigens are unknown. Using its own MiXCR run on the 5' RACE reads, TCRdb lists one record per CDR3 protein. The sample has roughly 5,100 distinct CDR3 sequences, about 25% seen once. Source material: naive CD8+ T cells grown in artificial thymic organoids from cord blood stem and progenitor cells. Source of these receptors: a human donor who gave cord blood stem cells for thymic organoid culture, a cardiac surgery patient who gave postnatal thymus, or a blood donor (not recorded which). Each CDR3 is given with its conserved first and last residue. Each record gives: V gene, clone size, D gene, J gene, CDR3 DNA, CDR3 protein. A D gene is named only where the DNA matches it firmly. The listing skips clone size in some rows; elsewhere it reads once, few, many or a size class.

TRBV20-1	medium-sized	TRBD1	TRBJ2-5	TGCAGTGCTAGGAAACGGACAGGGGGCGCGGAGACCCAGTACTTC	CSARKRTGGAETQYF
TRBV4-1	medium-sized	.	TRBJ1-2	TGCGCCAGCAGCCTCGGCCCGGTCACGAACTATGGCTACACCTTC	CASSLGPVTNYGYTF
TRBV12-3/TRBV12-4	many	TRBD1	TRBJ1-5	TGTGCCAGCAGACGGGACAGGGCGCCTTATCGCAATCAGCCCCAGCATTTT	CASRRDRAPYRNQPQHF
TRBV4-3	many	.	TRBJ1-5	TGCGCCAGCAGCCAAGATTGGGGCGGCAATCAGCCCCAGCATTTT	CASSQDWGGNQPQHF
TRBV7-9	medium-sized	.	TRBJ1-1	TGTGCCAGCAGCGTTACGGGCCTTTGGACTGAAGCTTTCTTT	CASSVTGLWTEAFF
TRBV5-1	.	TRBD1	TRBJ2-3	TGCGCCAGCAGCCACGGACAGGCTCGCACAGATACGCAGTATTTT	CASSHGQARTDTQYF
TRBV12-3/TRBV12-4	medium-sized	.	TRBJ2-1	TGTGCCAGCAGTTCACCCGTTCCCAGGCTGACCTACAATGAGCAGTTCTTC	CASSSPVPRLTYNEQFF
TRBV28	.	TRBD1	TRBJ2-7	TGTGCCAGCAGTTTTCCGACAGGGCTCGACTCCTACGAGCAGTACTTC	CASSFPTGLDSYEQYF
TRBV29-1	.	.	TRBJ2-7	TGCAGCAGTGGTATCAACGCAGAGTACTTC	CSSGINAEYF
TRBV20-1	medium-sized	.	TRBJ2-5	TGCAGTGCTAGGAAAGAGACCCAGTACTTC	CSARKETQYF
TRBV6-6	medium-sized	TRBD1	TRBJ2-2	TGTGCCAGCAGCTGGACAGGGGGGGGCGGGGAGCTGTTTTTT	CASSWTGGGGELFF
TRBV7-9	once	TRBD1	TRBJ1-2	TGTGCCAGCAGCTTACCCAGGGGGCCTGGCTACACCTTC	CASSLPRGPGYTF
TRBV20-1	.	.	TRBJ1-1	TGCAGCATAACAGGCGGCACTGAAGCTTTCTTT	CSITGGTEAFF
TRBV12-3/TRBV12-4	.	.	TRBJ2-6	TGTGCCAGCAACCCGGGCTCTGGGGCCAACGTCCTGACTTTC	CASNPGSGANVLTF
TRBV6-1	large	TRBD1	TRBJ1-4	TGTGCCAGCAGTCCTTTTTTTCAGGGGGAAGGTGAAAAACTGTTTTTT	CASSPFFQGEGEKLFF
TRBV21-1	few	.	TRBJ2-3	TGTGCCAGCTCTCAAACCACAGATACGCAGTATTTT	CASSQTTDTQYF
TRBV5-1	.	TRBD2	TRBJ2-5	TGCGCCAGCAGCTTTTGCACTAGCGGTCTAGAGAGCCAGTGCTTC	CASSFCTSGLESQCF
TRBV12-3/TRBV12-4	medium-sized	.	TRBJ2-3	TGTGCCAGCAGTTCCCGACAGGGCACAGATACGCAGTATTTT	CASSSRQGTDTQYF
TRBV18	.	TRBD1	TRBJ2-6	TGCGCCAGCTCACCCTGGACAGGGGGCACTGGGGCCAACGCCCTGACTTTC	CASSPWTGGTGANALTF
TRBV12-3/TRBV12-4	medium-sized	.	TRBJ1-5	TGTGCCAGCAGTCGAGGGGTCGGCAATCAGCCCCAGCATTTT	CASSRGVGNQPQHF
TRBV12-3/TRBV12-4	.	TRBD1	TRBJ2-7	TGTGCCAGCAGTTTAGACAGGGGGCACTCCTACGAGCAGTACTTC	CASSLDRGHSYEQYF
TRBV4-2	medium-sized	TRBD1	TRBJ1-1	TGTGCCAGCAGCCCCAGACAGGGGGCGAACACTGAAGCTTTCTTT	CASSPRQGANTEAFF
TRBV7-2	medium-sized	TRBD1	TRBJ2-5	TGTGCCAGCAGCTTAGTTTACAGGGGGCTAGAGACCCAGTACTTC	CASSLVYRGLETQYF
TRBV20-1	medium-sized	.	TRBJ2-3	TGCAGTGCTAGAGTAGGTGGGGCCTGCACAGATACGCAGTATTTT	CSARVGGACTDTQYF
TRBV20-1	.	.	TRBJ2-4	TGCAGTGCTGCTACGGCAGCCAAAAACATTCAGTACTTC	CSAATAAKNIQYF
TRBV9	medium-sized	.	TRBJ1-4	TGTGCCAGCAGCGTAGCCAGGGACAATGAAAAACTGTTTTTT	CASSVARDNEKLFF
TRBV5-4	medium-sized	.	TRBJ2-7	TGTGCCAGCAGCTTGGAGGAAACCTACGAGCAGTACTTC	CASSLEETYEQYF
TRBV6-2/TRBV6-3	few	.	TRBJ2-7	TGTGCCAGCAGAAATGACAAGAGCTCCTACGAGCAGTACTTC	CASRNDKSSYEQYF
TRBV18	many	.	TRBJ1-5	TGTGCCAGCTCACGGGGGTGGCAGCCCCAGCATTTT	CASSRGWQPQHF
TRBV4-1	medium-sized	.	TRBJ2-1	TGCGCCAGCAGCCAAGTACAAGCGGGCTTCTACAATGAGCAGTTCTTC	CASSQVQAGFYNEQFF
TRBV4-3	medium-sized	.	TRBJ1-4	TGCGCCAGCAGCCAAGATGGACCGGGACGGTGGGATGAAAAACTGTTTTTT	CASSQDGPGRWDEKLFF
TRBV4-1	many	.	TRBJ1-5	TGCGCCAGCAGCCAAGGACAGTATAGCAATCAGCCCCAGCATTTT	CASSQGQYSNQPQHF
TRBV13	few	.	TRBJ2-7	TGTGCCAGCAGCTTCTGGGGACGGAACGAGCAGTACTTC	CASSFWGRNEQYF
TRBV28	.	.	TRBJ2-1	TGTGCCAGCAGCCTTAGGGGCTCGAAGACACCCGCGGTCCTTTACAATGAGCAGTTCTTC	CASSLRGSKTPAVLYNEQFF
TRBV20-1	.	.	TRBJ1-1	TGCAGTGCTAGAGATGGTACGAGCACTGAAGCTTTCTTT	CSARDGTSTEAFF
TRBV12-3/TRBV12-4	medium-sized	.	TRBJ2-2	TGTGCCAGCACTCCCGACTTCCATTGGACCGGGGAGCTGTTTTTT	CASTPDFHWTGELFF
TRBV20-1	medium-sized	.	TRBJ1-2	TGCAGTGCTAGGGCCGACTATGGCTACACCTTC	CSARADYGYTF
TRBV5-1	.	.	TRBJ2-7	TGCGCCAGCAGCCCTACTCCTTATGTAGCCCACGAGCAGTACTTC	CASSPTPYVAHEQYF
TRBV4-2	medium-sized	.	TRBJ2-4	TGTGCCAGCAGTTCCGGGCTAACGAGGGCCAAAAACATTCAGTACTTC	CASSSGLTRAKNIQYF
TRBV6-1	.	.	TRBJ2-3	TGTGCCAGCAGGACCCGCTGCACAGATACGCAGTATTTT	CASRTRCTDTQYF
TRBV4-2	medium-sized	.	TRBJ2-3	TGTGCCAGCAGGGCTACTAGGGCAGATACGCAGTATTTT	CASRATRADTQYF
TRBV27	few	.	TRBJ1-6	TGTGCCAGCAGTACCCTCCCTCCGGGCTCACCCCTCCACTTT	CASSTLPPGSPLHF
TRBV4-3	medium-sized	.	TRBJ1-1	TGCGCCAGCAGCATAACAGGCGGCACTGAAGCTTTCTTT	CASSITGGTEAFF
TRBV5-3	medium-sized	.	TRBJ2-7	TGTGCCAGAAGCTTGAGGTCCCTTCACTACGAGCAGTACTTC	CARSLRSLHYEQYF
TRBV4-2	medium-sized	.	TRBJ2-3	TGTGCCAGCAGCCAGTTCCGTCTCACCCGTACGCAGTATTTT	CASSQFRLTRTQYF
TRBV24-1	.	.	TRBJ2-7	TGCGCCACCAGTGATTTTATGACTGGCGGTTCTCCGGAGCAGTACTTC	CATSDFMTGGSPEQYF
TRBV30	.	.	TRBJ2-4	TGTGCCTGGAGGCCAGGGGCCCTAGCCAAAAACATTCAGTACTTC	CAWRPGALAKNIQYF
TRBV4-3	.	.	TRBJ2-7	TGCGCCAGCAGCCAAGATTGGCAATACACGGCAGAGCACGAGCAGTACTTC	CASSQDWQYTAEHEQYF
TRBV12-3/TRBV12-4	few	.	TRBJ1-6	TGTGCCAGCAGTGAGAGTTCCCTGCGATCACCCCTCCACTTT	CASSESSLRSPLHF
TRBV10-3	few	TRBD2	TRBJ2-7	TGTGCCATCAGCTTTAGCGGGGTCGGCTACGAGCAGTACTTC	CAISFSGVGYEQYF
TRBV5-1	medium-sized	TRBD2	TRBJ2-3	TGCGCCAGCAGCTGGTCCCGACTAGCGGTGGCAGATACGCAGTATTTT	CASSWSRLAVADTQYF
TRBV5-1	.	.	TRBJ2-1	TGCGCCAGCAGCTTAGGGTGCTCCTACAATGAGCAGTTCTTC	CASSLGCSYNEQFF
TRBV4-1	.	.	TRBJ1-5	TGCGCCAGCAGCCAACGGGGGAGTCAGCCCCAGCATTTT	CASSQRGSQPQHF